This T cell receptor beta chain emerged from a study of cytomegalovirus exposure and HLA in healthy donors. For the study at large: Of some 410 genotyped donors, 81% grouped in the Caucasian-associated ancestry cluster.

This PCR relied on a set of 60 Vbeta primers and 13 Jbeta primers. Methods used by the authors: There were some 87 million unique TCR beta chains by a later count, and approximately 10 million of them were shared. TCRdb's table, derived via immunoSEQ multiplex PCR, lists solely in-frame clones and lacks some. The V and J calls and clone size come from that table; D and trimming were worked out from the DNA. The table records 150,000 to 200,000 clones, 78% of them present only once. About this clone: Its antigen is unidentified.

The study, taken as a whole, reports: In a later analysis, compared with equally common non-associated chains, HLA-associated beta chains were more expanded. Presence/absence analyses rested on an assumption that sequencing depth was roughly uniform across donors.

This receptor was identified in a woman in her fifties or sixties in good health and CMV-seropositive. The sequenced material came from PBMCs.

CDR3 region: CAISEQGAYGYTF. The CDR3 DNA sequence: TGTGCCATCAGTGAACAGGGGGCGTATGGCTACACCTTC. The chain couples TRBV10-3 to TRBJ1-2; TRBD1 matches 9 bases. CDR3 size: 13 residues. Germline V gene lookup returns CDR1 ENHRY and CDR2 SYGVKD. With 3 bases clipped from V and 5 bases from J, the junction kept 1 base outside the gene matches.